This T cell receptor (beta chain) was obtained from a study of human CD8 memory T cell subsets (dated by TCRdb to the early 2020s). Turning to the overall study: To assess how stem-like (TSTEM), progenitor exhausted-like (TPEX) and effector memory CD8+ T cell subsets are clonally related, the TCRbeta repertoires of these three subsets were compared. Six donors each provided TSTEM, TPEX and effector memory subsets, and TCRbeta repertoires were obtained from all six.

CCR7+ PD-1- TIGIT- cells were defined as stem-like memory CD8+ T cells (TSTEM). Density gradient separation was used to isolate peripheral blood mononuclear cells from healthy donor buffy coats. In the study, negative magnetic separation with EasySep or MojoSort CD8+ T cell isolation kits was used to enrich total CD8+ T cells. An RNeasy Mini Kit was used to extract total RNA from duplicate vials of approximately 140,000 sorted CD8+ T cells per subset. PBMCs were used either fresh or after being cryopreserved in fetal bovine serum containing about 9.8% DMSO. Fluorescence-activated cell sorting on a FACSAria III was used to sort CD8+ T cell subsets to purity. Details on this clonotype: No antigen is known for it.

These reads were obtained on a NextSeq 550. A Human TCR Profiling Kit was used to prepare UMI-labeled 5' RACE TCRbeta libraries. Every TCRbeta library was prepared in parallel, with the same number of PCR cycles used for all of the libraries. The original methods were these. Between roughly 2,600 and 20,000 functional CDR3beta clonotypes were contained in each TCRbeta library. MIGEC 1.2.9 was used for UMI extraction and consensus assembly, with at least three reads per UMI being required. In-frame CDR3beta repertoires were extracted with MiXCR 3.0.3. Each sample was downsampled to 42,000 randomly selected UMIs before diversity metrics were calculated in VDJtools 1.2.1. For each sample pair, the repertoire overlap metrics D, R and F2 were calculated in VDJtools using the top 3,000 clones. One entry per CDR3 protein sequence results from the TCRdb reprocessing of the reads, with DNA left out. The V and J calls here are based on TCRdb, not the publication. The sample table holds thousands of distinct CDR3 sequences. Around 22% of the sample is held by the ten biggest clonotypes.

General findings and caveats noted by the study authors: The stem-like TSTEM and TPEX subsets each shared clonotypes with effector memory cells, but the TSTEM and TPEX repertoires had minimal overlap with each other, suggesting distinct antigen spectra. Only TCRbeta chains were sequenced, and the repertoire comparisons were based on over five donors and tested using paired t-tests with Bonferroni correction. Normalized Shannon-Wiener diversity was similarly high in TSTEM and TPEX subsets, while effector memory subsets were less diverse by comparison. Chao1 estimates suggested greater repertoire diversity in TSTEM than in TPEX subsets, potentially reflecting a broader range of specificities.

From a lookup of the germline V gene (reference sequence), CDR1 and CDR2 are DFQATT and SNEGSKA. The CDR3 contains 15 residues, cysteine and phenylalanine counted. The coding DNA is unavailable. Sequencing was performed on CD8+ stem-like memory T cells (TSCM and TCM) sorted from PBMCs. In the paper's terms, the cell subset or site label means: stem-like memory CD8 T cells (TSTEM), CCR7+ PD-1- TIGIT-. In this chain, TRBV20-1 is recombined with TRBJ2-1. The clonotype originates from a human donor in good health. The CDR3 reads CSARGGIATDNEQFF.